This entry lists 8 T cell receptor beta chains sequenced from one sample in a study of stem cell transplantation in POMP-related autoinflammatory disease. Measured with immunoSEQ multiplex PCR; TCRdb has only the in-frame clones, and not every one. The sample holds approximately 65,000 clones; roughly 88% are singletons and the top ten take 0.6% to 0.8%. The sequencing here drew on CD4+ T cells from PBMCs, taken after stem cell transplantation. These receptor sequences come from a human patient with POMP-related autoinflammation and immune dysregulation (PRAID). Some of the T cells may derive from the graft donor.

This rearrangement joins TRBV19 to TRBJ2-3; D is unresolved. The CDR3 loop spans 14 amino acids. V lost 5 bases and J lost 6, with 15 bases in between. The germline CDR1 and CDR2 sequences are LNHDA and SQIVND (reference sequence). CDR3 residues: CASSPAGPSDTQYF. In DNA form, the CDR3 reads TGTGCCAGTAGTCCCGCCGGTCCGTCGGATACGCAGTATTTT.

This chain uses TRBV6-5 with TRBJ2-3; D may be TRBD2 (6 bases). The CDR3 runs to 13 residues. Germline CDR1 and CDR2: MNHEY and SVGAGI. Trimming took off 9 bases at V and 1 base at J, with 11 bases between the two ends. The CDR3 protein is CARRDFRTDTQYF. The DNA of the CDR3 is TGTGCCAGACGGGACTTTCGCACAGATACGCAGTATTTT.

The chain has TRBV2 and TRBJ2-5; D may be TRBD1 or TRBD2 (6 bases each). The V end lost 5 bases, the J end lost 5 bases, and 12 bases lay between the germline ends. Looked up from germline, CDR1 is SNHLY and CDR2 is FYNNEI. The CDR3 runs 13 residues. The CDR3 region has the DNA TGTGCCAGCAGTATGTGGGGGGCGGAGACCCAGTACTTC. Encoded protein: CASSMWGAETQYF.

This rearrangement joins TRBV29-1 to TRBJ2-5; D may be TRBD2 (6 bases). This CDR3 contains 12 residues. Looked up from germline, CDR1 is SQVTM and CDR2 is ANQGSEA. With 2 bases removed from V and 3 bases from J, the gap between germline ends came to 7 bases. This CDR3 is CSVEWGEETQYF. As DNA, the CDR3 is TGCAGCGTTGAATGGGGGGAAGAGACCCAGTACTTC.

The CDR3 coding sequence is TGCGCCAGCAAAGCTCTTAGCACAGATACGCAGTATTTT. Encoded protein: CASKALSTDTQYF. The chain employs TRBV4-1 and TRBJ2-3, with no clear D. The germline CDR1 and CDR2 sequences are MGHRA and YSYEKL. The CDR3 contains 13 residues. Deletions cut 7 bases from V and 0 bases from J, with 8 bases between.

This chain links TRBV5-4 with TRBJ2-5; TRBD2 might be the D (6 bases). Germline V lookup: CDR1 SGHNT, CDR2 YYREEE (reference sequence). V was clipped by 3 bases and J by 2 bases, with 11 bases between them. The CDR3 covers 14 residues. CDR3 region: CASSWGVGQETQYF. Written as DNA, the CDR3 is TGTGCCAGCAGCTGGGGGGTTGGACAAGAGACCCAGTACTTC.

The chain recombines TRBV7-8 with TRBJ1-6; the D gene is possibly TRBD1 (5 bases). V lost 1 base and J 12 bases, leaving 16 bases between the germline ends. The CDR3 is made up of 15 amino acids. The V gene's germline CDR1 is SGHVS and CDR2 FQNEAQ. CDR3 DNA sequence: TGTGCCAGCAGCTTAGGAGGGGCGCGGGTTTTACCCCTCCACTTT. It is translated as CASSLGGARVLPLHF.

The gene calls are TRBV9 and TRBJ1-3, with D tentatively TRBD1 (6 bases). This CDR3 has 15 amino acids. Germline loops: CDR1 SGDLS, CDR2 YYNGEE. Trimming took off 7 bases at V and 0 bases at J, with 14 bases between the two ends. CDR3 loop: CASSTGGNSGNTIYF. CDR3 DNA sequence: TGTGCCAGCTCCACGGGGGGCAACTCTGGAAACACCATATATTTT.